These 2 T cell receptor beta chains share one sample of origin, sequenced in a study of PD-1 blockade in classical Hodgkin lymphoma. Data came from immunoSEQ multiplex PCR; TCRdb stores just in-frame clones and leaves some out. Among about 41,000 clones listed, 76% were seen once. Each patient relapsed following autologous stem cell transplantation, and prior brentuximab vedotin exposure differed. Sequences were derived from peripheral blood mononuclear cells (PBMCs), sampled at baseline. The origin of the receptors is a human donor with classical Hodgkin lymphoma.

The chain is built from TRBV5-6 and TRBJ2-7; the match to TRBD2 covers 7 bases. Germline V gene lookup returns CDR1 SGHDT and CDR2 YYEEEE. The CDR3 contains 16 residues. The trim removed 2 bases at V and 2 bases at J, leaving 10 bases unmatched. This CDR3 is CASSLEGGRRPYEQYF. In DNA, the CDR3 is TGTGCCAGCAGCTTAGAGGGCGGGAGACGGCCCTACGAGCAGTACTTC.

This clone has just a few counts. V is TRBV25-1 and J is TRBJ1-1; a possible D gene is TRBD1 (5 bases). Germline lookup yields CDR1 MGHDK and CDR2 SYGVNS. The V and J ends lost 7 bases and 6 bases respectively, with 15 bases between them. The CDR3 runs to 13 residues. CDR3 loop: CASTNQGRAEAFF. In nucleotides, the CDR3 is TGTGCCAGCACAAATCAGGGACGGGCTGAAGCTTTCTTT.